A selection of T cell receptor beta chains follows, all from one sample in a study of T cell responses to AZD1222 COVID-19 vaccine. The protocol was immunoSEQ multiplex PCR, while the TCRdb copy is restricted to in-frame clones and leaves out a portion. The sample holds about 140,000 clones; about 82% are singletons and the top ten take less than 6%. Here the sequenced sample was peripheral blood, taken 28 days after the second AZD1222 dose. The receptors were sampled from an adult who received the AZD1222 COVID-19 vaccine. Each CDR3 is given with its conserved first and last residue. The D gene is left open where the match is weak. Size tells how often a clone was seen (once, few, many) or the class of an expanded clone, and some rows leave it out.

>NA|TRBV6-1|NA|18|TRBJ1-6
CASSEVGYSSSYNSPLHF
TGTGCCAGCAGTGAAGTGGGGTATAGCAGCTCCTATAATTCACCCCTCCACTTT
>NA|TRBV6-2/TRBV6-3|NA|16|TRBJ1-4
CASSRRQVATNEKLFF
TGTGCCAGCAGTCGGCGACAGGTAGCAACTAATGAAAAACTGTTTTTT
>TRBD1|TRBV18|NA|15|TRBJ2-7
CASSPKTGRVYEQYF
TGTGCCAGCTCACCAAAGACAGGGCGGGTTTACGAGCAGTACTTC
>NA|TRBV9|NA|14|TRBJ2-1
CASSVAPSYNEQFF
TGTGCCAGCAGCGTAGCCCCCTCCTACAATGAGCAGTTCTTC
>TRBD1|TRBV5-6|NA|14|TRBJ1-1
CASSWGTGDTEAFF
TGTGCCAGCAGCTGGGGGACAGGAGACACTGAAGCTTTCTTT
>NA|TRBV11-2|NA|13|TRBJ2-1
CTSSLRRSDEQFF
TGTACCAGCAGCTTACGCCGGAGTGATGAGCAGTTCTTC
>TRBD2|TRBV28|NA|16|TRBJ2-1
CASTAGTSGGYNEQFF
TGTGCCAGCACCGCAGGGACTAGCGGGGGCTACAATGAGCAGTTCTTC
>NA|TRBV30|NA|12|TRBJ1-2
CAWSRTEYGYTF
TGTGCCTGGAGTCGGACAGAGTATGGCTACACCTTC
>TRBD2|TRBV4-2|NA|16|TRBJ2-3
CASSQSSGVITDTQYF
TGTGCCAGCAGCCAATCAAGCGGGGTGATCACAGATACGCAGTATTTT
>NA|TRBV7-8|NA|13|TRBJ2-4
CASSSRTSNIQYF
TGTGCCAGCAGCTCCAGGACCTCAAACATTCAGTACTTC
>NA|TRBV5-1|NA|12|TRBJ1-2
CASSYKDEGYTF
TGCGCCAGCAGTTACAAGGATGAAGGCTACACCTTC
>NA|TRBV6-6|NA|14|TRBJ2-2
CASSYWDPDGELFF
TGTGCCAGCAGTTACTGGGATCCCGACGGGGAGCTGTTTTTT
>TRBD1|TRBV4-1|few|13|TRBJ1-3
CASSLRGPDTIYF
TGCGCCAGCAGCCTCAGGGGGCCGGACACCATATATTTT
>NA|TRBV18|few|15|TRBJ1-2
CASSPRQVPDYGYTF
TGTGCCAGCTCACCACGACAGGTTCCGGACTATGGCTACACCTTC
>TRBD1|TRBV19|once|13|TRBJ2-3
CASRDRGRDTQYF
TGTGCCAGTAGAGACAGGGGGCGAGATACGCAGTATTTT
>NA|TRBV5-6|NA|13|TRBJ2-5
CASSLFTKETQYF
TGTGCCAGCAGCTTGTTTACTAAAGAGACCCAGTACTTC
>NA|TRBV7-2|NA|14|TRBJ2-1
CASSPLAGKVEQFF
TGTGCCAGCAGTCCTTTGGCCGGGAAAGTTGAGCAGTTCTTC
>NA|TRBV6-1|NA|13|TRBJ2-7
CASSEAYREPQYF
TGTGCCAGCAGTGAGGCTTACAGAGAACCGCAGTACTTC
>TRBD2|TRBV15|NA|14|TRBJ2-2
CATSRVLASGELFF
TGTGCCACCAGCAGAGTACTAGCGTCCGGGGAGCTGTTTTTT
>NA|TRBV9|NA|17|TRBJ2-2
CASSVEVAISNTGELFF
TGTGCCAGCAGCGTAGAAGTGGCTATCTCGAACACCGGGGAGCTGTTTTTT
>NA|TRBV6-5|NA|11|TRBJ1-2
CASAGNYGYTF
TGTGCCAGCGCGGGTAACTATGGCTACACCTTC
>NA|TRBV7-9|once|15|TRBJ1-5
CASSLVGQGGQPQHF
TGTGCCAGCAGCTTAGTTGGGCAGGGAGGGCAGCCCCAGCATTTT
>TRBD2|TRBV10-1|NA|18|TRBJ2-2
CASSESSGTSGYTGELFF
TGCGCCAGCAGTGAGTCGTCCGGGACTAGCGGGTACACCGGGGAGCTGTTTTTT
>NA|TRBV7-9|NA|12|TRBJ1-1
CASSPGGTEAFF
TGTGCCAGCAGCCCCGGGGGCACTGAAGCTTTCTTT
>NA|TRBV6-5|NA|13|TRBJ1-5
CASSRGGNQPQHF
TGTGCCAGCAGTCGGGGTGGCAATCAGCCCCAGCATTTT
>NA|TRBV3-1/TRBV3-2|NA|16|TRBJ2-3
CASSQGAGGFTDTQYF
TGTGCCAGCAGCCAAGGAGCTGGGGGTTTCACAGATACGCAGTATTTT
>TRBD1|TRBV2|NA|14|TRBJ1-5
CASSGVLQGQPQHF
TGTGCCAGCAGTGGAGTGCTACAGGGGCAGCCCCAGCATTTT
>NA|TRBV19|NA|12|TRBJ1-1
CASRPTSTEAFF
TGTGCCAGTAGGCCAACATCCACTGAAGCTTTCTTT
>NA|TRBV7-2|NA|14|TRBJ2-3
CASSFDWSTDTQYF
TGTGCCAGCAGCTTCGACTGGAGCACAGATACGCAGTATTTT
>NA|TRBV19|NA|14|TRBJ2-3
CASSIARGTDTQYF
TGTGCCAGTAGTATTGCGAGGGGCACAGATACGCAGTATTTT
>TRBD2|TRBV7-2|few|16|TRBJ2-1
CASSSPTSGRAYEQFF
TGTGCCAGCAGCTCCCCGACTAGCGGGAGGGCCTATGAGCAGTTCTTC
>NA|TRBV9|NA|13|TRBJ1-1
CASSTSMNTEAFF
TGTGCCAGCAGCACAAGTATGAACACTGAAGCTTTCTTT
>NA|TRBV6-2/TRBV6-3|NA|11|TRBJ2-1
CASNPPNEQFF
TGTGCCAGCAACCCCCCTAATGAGCAGTTCTTC
>TRBD2|TRBV25-1|NA|15|TRBJ2-5
CASSIGGSYGETQYF
TGTGCCAGCAGTATTGGCGGGAGTTATGGAGAGACCCAGTACTTC
>NA|TRBV5-4|NA|14|TRBJ1-1
CASSPTDYPSEAFF
TGTGCCAGCAGCCCGACGGACTACCCCAGTGAAGCTTTCTTT
>TRBD2|TRBV9|NA|14|TRBJ2-2
CASSTRTSTGELFF
TGTGCCAGCAGCACTCGGACTAGCACCGGGGAGCTGTTTTTT
>NA|TRBV11-2|NA|13|TRBJ1-2
CASSLGSAYGYTF
TGTGCCAGCAGCTTAGGTTCCGCCTATGGCTACACCTTC
>NA|TRBV12-3/TRBV12-4|NA|13|TRBJ1-5
CASSLSESQPQHF
TGTGCCAGCAGTTTAAGTGAAAGTCAGCCCCAGCATTTT
>NA|TRBV13|once|11|TRBJ2-7
CASSSAGEQYF
TGTGCCAGCAGCTCGGCGGGCGAGCAGTACTTC
>NA|TRBV24-1|NA|17|TRBJ2-2
CATSVGHTGRADGELFF
TGTGCCACCAGTGTGGGTCACACAGGGAGGGCGGACGGGGAGCTGTTTTTT
>NA|TRBV6-5|NA|11|TRBJ1-2
CASSNFYGYTF
TGTGCCAGCTCTAACTTCTATGGCTACACCTTC
>NA|TRBV4-1|NA|13|TRBJ1-2
CASSQEAGNGYTF
TGCGCCAGCAGCCAAGAGGCAGGGAATGGCTACACCTTC
>TRBD2|TRBV4-2|NA|15|TRBJ2-1
CASSRGTSEDNEQFF
TGTGCCAGCAGCCGCGGGACTAGCGAGGACAATGAGCAGTTCTTC
>TRBD1|TRBV5-1|NA|15|TRBJ2-7
CASSAPDRASYEQYF
TGCGCCAGCAGCGCTCCCGACAGGGCCTCCTACGAGCAGTACTTC
>NA|TRBV6-5|NA|14|TRBJ1-3
CASASGGSGNTIYF
TGTGCCAGCGCCTCGGGAGGGAGCGGAAACACCATATATTTT
>NA|TRBV24-1|few|15|TRBJ1-2
CATSDLLGRAYGYTF
TGTGCCACCAGTGATTTGCTGGGCAGGGCCTATGGCTACACCTTC
>TRBD1|TRBV6-4|few|14|TRBJ1-1
CASSETGALPEAFF
TGTGCCAGCAGTGAGACAGGGGCGCTTCCTGAAGCTTTCTTT
>NA|TRBV5-4|once|14|TRBJ2-1
CASSLGGFYNEQFF
TGTGCCAGCAGCTTGGGGGGGTTTTACAATGAGCAGTTCTTC